This T cell receptor (beta chain) stems from a study of breast tumors, draining lymph nodes, adjacent tissues. There are a few counts of this clonotype. Its antigen is as yet unknown. Germline V gene sequence: CDR1 SGHNT, CDR2 YYREEE (reference sequence). The CDR3 totals 14 residues. V shed 1 base and J shed 3 bases, with 9 bases lying between them. TCRdb ran MiXCR on the multiplex PCR reads and lists one entry per CDR3 protein. The data contain some 140,000 distinct CDR3 sequences, 20% to 25% of them singletons. Samples came from axillary lymph nodes draining the breast cancer. Study observations and caveats: Data only fit, rather than demonstrated, lymph node origin of most tumor T cells. Tumor repertoires ranked between lymph nodes and nontumor tissue in diversity, with V and J gene preferences. Luminal-like breast cancer showed significantly higher tumor–nontumor repertoire similarity than basal-like.

The genes are TRBV5-4 and TRBJ2-3; possible D gene TRBD1, 6 bases. Sequenced: axillary lymph node tissue. The sequence was obtained from a female donor with breast cancer. Some clones in this sample may be carry-over from other donors' samples. The CDR3 here is CASSLYDRTDTQYF. The CDR3 DNA follows: TGTGCCAGCAGCTTGTACGACAGGACAGATACGCAGTATTTT.